Listed below are T cell receptor beta chains from one sample, sequenced in a study of T cell changes during pregnancy in multiple sclerosis. Profiling relied on immunoSEQ multiplex PCR, and the TCRdb table lists in-frame clones only, not all of them. Among around 70,000 clones, over 80% were seen once, and the ten largest hold approximately 2.2%. Sequences were derived from peripheral blood, sampled before pregnancy. The source is a female donor with multiple sclerosis, enrolled in a pregnancy study. The CDR3 runs from the conserved cysteine through the conserved F or W. Each record gives: V gene, D gene, clone size, J gene, CDR3 length, CDR3 protein, CDR3 DNA. D genes are given only for firm matches. Size is omitted from some rows. Given values are once, few, many or a class for expanded clones.

TRBV28	-	-	TRBJ1-1	12	CASSFGLTEAFF	TGTGCCAGCAGTTTCGGGTTGACTGAAGCTTTCTTT
TRBV7-8	TRBD2	-	TRBJ2-5	17	CASSHASGRLGQETQYF	TGTGCCAGCAGCCATGCTAGCGGGAGACTGGGGCAAGAGACCCAGTACTTC
TRBV27	-	-	TRBJ1-3	15	CASSLGASSGNTIYF	TGTGCCAGCAGTTTGGGGGCAAGCTCTGGAAACACCATATATTTT
TRBV5-1	TRBD2	-	TRBJ2-1	15	CASRKLGTSDNEQFF	TGCGCCAGCAGAAAATTGGGGACTAGTGACAATGAGCAGTTCTTC
TRBV5-1	TRBD2	-	TRBJ2-2	14	CASSLGTSAGELFF	TGCGCCAGCAGCTTGGGGACTAGCGCCGGGGAGCTGTTTTTT
TRBV10-3	TRBD2	-	TRBJ2-2	16	CAINRETSGIGGELFF	TGTGCCATCAACCGTGAGACTAGCGGGATTGGCGGGGAGCTGTTTTTT
TRBV7-2	-	-	TRBJ2-7	11	CASSNNGEQYF	TGTGCCAGCAGCAATAACGGCGAGCAGTACTTC
TRBV27	TRBD2	-	TRBJ2-3	14	CASSVLAGVDTQYF	TGTGCCAGCAGTGTTCTAGCGGGAGTAGATACGCAGTATTTT
TRBV7-6	-	-	TRBJ1-4	15	CASSPRDATNEKLFF	TGTGCCAGCAGTCCCCGGGATGCAACTAATGAAAAACTGTTTTTT
TRBV11-2	-	-	TRBJ2-3	17	CASSLDPAGLGADTQYF	TGTGCCAGCAGCTTAGATCCGGCGGGATTAGGAGCAGATACGCAGTATTTT
TRBV29-1	TRBD2	-	TRBJ2-3	12	CSLGGGTDTQYF	TGCAGTCTGGGGGGGGGCACAGATACGCAGTATTTT
TRBV6-5	TRBD2	-	TRBJ2-7	13	CASSSSGPYEQYF	TGTGCCAGCAGTTCTAGCGGGCCCTACGAGCAGTACTTC
TRBV2	TRBD1	-	TRBJ2-7	13	CASRGGQGGEQYF	TGTGCCAGCAGAGGGGGACAGGGTGGGGAGCAGTACTTC
TRBV19	-	-	TRBJ2-1	12	CASSITNNEQFF	TGTGCCAGTAGTATCACAAACAATGAGCAGTTCTTC
TRBV6-5	TRBD1	-	TRBJ1-2	13	CASRSDRARGYTF	TGTGCCAGCAGGTCTGACAGGGCGCGTGGCTACACCTTC
TRBV5-1	TRBD2	-	TRBJ2-1	20	CASSFEVGLAGGGSYNEQFF	TGCGCCAGCAGCTTCGAAGTAGGGCTAGCGGGAGGGGGGTCCTACAATGAGCAGTTCTTC
TRBV11-3	-	-	TRBJ1-2	14	CASSNRQNNYGYTF	TGTGCCAGCAGCAACCGACAGAACAACTATGGCTACACCTTC
TRBV15	TRBD1	-	TRBJ2-7	15	CATSRERGRPYEQYF	TGTGCCACCAGCAGAGAAAGGGGGCGCCCCTACGAGCAGTACTTC
TRBV7-2	TRBD2	-	TRBJ2-1	19	CASSSREGRALRWYNEQFF	TGTGCCAGCAGCTCTAGGGAGGGCAGGGCCCTTAGATGGTACAATGAGCAGTTCTTC
TRBV7-2	TRBD2	once	TRBJ2-7	19	CASSLGPLRTSGKTYEQYF	TGTGCCAGCAGCTTAGGACCTCTCAGGACTAGCGGGAAAACCTACGAGCAGTACTTC
TRBV28	TRBD1	-	TRBJ1-2	16	CASSLPGTGVNYGYTF	TGTGCCAGCAGTCTTCCCGGGACAGGGGTAAACTATGGCTACACCTTC
TRBV4-2	-	-	TRBJ2-3	14	CASSQESREDTQYF	TGTGCCAGCAGCCAAGAGTCTCGGGAGGATACGCAGTATTTT
TRBV7-2	-	-	TRBJ2-1	12	CAGADQYNEQFF	TGTGCCGGGGCGGACCAGTACAATGAGCAGTTCTTC
TRBV28	TRBD2	-	TRBJ2-7	14	CAITPGRAKGEQYF	TGTGCCATCACACCCGGGAGGGCCAAAGGCGAGCAGTACTTC
TRBV5-8	TRBD2	-	TRBJ2-5	15	CASSLEGLAGETQYF	TGTGCCAGCAGCTTGGAGGGACTAGCGGGAGAGACCCAGTACTTC
TRBV30	-	few	TRBJ1-1	13	CAWGRRSNTEAFF	TGTGCCTGGGGAAGGAGGTCGAACACTGAAGCTTTCTTT
TRBV7-9	-	-	TRBJ1-1	14	CASSLGQENTEAFF	TGTGCCAGCAGCTTAGGGCAGGAGAACACTGAAGCTTTCTTT
TRBV2	TRBD2	-	TRBJ2-1	14	CASSGLAGEVEQFF	TGTGCCAGCAGTGGACTAGCGGGAGAGGTTGAGCAGTTCTTC
TRBV7-9	TRBD2	-	TRBJ2-5	16	CASSLVAAGGGETQYF	TGTGCCAGCAGCTTAGTGGCTGCGGGAGGGGGGGAGACCCAGTACTTC
TRBV4-1	-	-	TRBJ2-1	20	CASSQILDFDWLSSYNEQFF	TGCGCCAGCAGCCAGATCCTGGACTTCGACTGGCTGAGCTCCTACAATGAGCAGTTCTTC
TRBV2	TRBD2	-	TRBJ2-5	14	CASSKGLAEETQYF	TGTGCCAGCAGTAAGGGACTAGCGGAAGAGACCCAGTACTTC
TRBV25-1	-	-	TRBJ1-6	17	CASSEFRRGSYNSPLHF	TGTGCCAGCAGTGAATTCAGGAGGGGCTCCTATAATTCACCCCTCCACTTT
TRBV4-3	-	-	TRBJ2-2	15	CASSQDIVVTGELFF	TGCGCCAGCAGCCAAGATATTGTCGTCACCGGGGAGCTGTTTTTT
TRBV2	-	-	TRBJ2-1	14	CASSEDNRVNEQFF	TGTGCCAGCAGTGAAGACAACAGGGTAAATGAGCAGTTCTTC
TRBV5-1	-	-	TRBJ1-1	14	CASSLEAGEGRAFF	TGCGCCAGCAGCTTGGAGGCGGGGGAGGGCCGAGCTTTCTTT
TRBV7-9	TRBD1	-	TRBJ2-6	19	CASSLYSGTGSSGANVLTF	TGTGCCAGCAGCTTATACTCCGGGACAGGGAGCTCTGGGGCCAACGTCCTGACTTTC
TRBV11-3	TRBD2	-	TRBJ2-1	15	CASSLDLAGGGEQFF	TGTGCCAGCAGCTTAGATCTAGCGGGAGGGGGTGAGCAGTTCTTC
TRBV28	TRBD1	-	TRBJ2-3	13	CASRDSSTDTQYF	TGTGCCAGCCGGGACAGTAGCACAGATACGCAGTATTTT
TRBV6-6	-	-	TRBJ2-1	14	CASRGGGSYNEQFF	TGTGCCAGCAGGGGGGGTGGATCCTACAATGAGCAGTTCTTC
TRBV6-1	-	-	TRBJ1-3	13	CASSEARGYTIYF	TGTGCCAGCAGTGAAGCGCGGGGGTACACCATATATTTT
TRBV30	-	-	TRBJ1-2	12	CAWSGGDYGYTF	TGTGCCTGGAGCGGGGGTGACTATGGCTACACCTTC
TRBV19	-	few	TRBJ1-1	13	CASSLGQNTEAFF	TGTGCCAGTAGTCTAGGACAGAACACTGAAGCTTTCTTT
TRBV18	-	-	TRBJ2-5	13	CASSSPKPGTQYF	TGTGCCAGCTCCTCACCGAAACCAGGGACCCAGTACTTC
TRBV2	-	-	TRBJ2-1	15	CASRDQWARNNEQFF	TGTGCCAGCAGGGATCAATGGGCTCGCAACAATGAGCAGTTCTTC
TRBV20-1	-	-	TRBJ2-1	11	CSASRENEQFF	TGCAGTGCTAGCCGGGAGAATGAGCAGTTCTTC
TRBV19	TRBD1	-	TRBJ1-5	15	CASTGVVSGNQPQHF	TGTGCCTCGACAGGGGTAGTGTCGGGCAATCAGCCCCAGCATTTT
TRBV19	-	-	TRBJ2-1	12	CASSTTRSEQFF	TGTGCCAGTAGTACTACTAGGAGTGAGCAGTTCTTC
TRBV5-6	-	once	TRBJ2-1	15	CASSFVAGLSNEQFF	TGTGCCAGCAGCTTCGTCGCGGGACTCTCCAATGAGCAGTTCTTC